The T cell receptor beta chain described here comes from a study of blood T cell repertoires in COVID-19. The wider study: Nucleic acid was either cDNA or gDNA, and it came from T cells, B-cell-depleted T cells, or PBMCs.

This CDR3 region has 17 residues. Germline assignment: CDR1 LNHNV and CDR2 YYDKDF (reference sequence). Trimming removed 1 base at V and 3 bases at J, with 16 bases between. Patients at the Seattle site were enrolled during active infection and followed longitudinally. Produced via immunoSEQ multiplex PCR; TCRdb's table is partial and in-frame only. The sample includes some 520,000 clones, about 91% of them seen just once. The clonotype comes from a man aged 18-30 years with COVID-19, enrolled during active disease. The sample comprised peripheral blood. The J gene is TRBJ2-4, the V gene TRBV15; D is perhaps TRBD2 (6 bases). CDR3 in DNA: TGTGCCACCAGCAGAGGAGGTTCAGGAGGGGTCAAAAACATTCAGTACTTC. It yields the protein CATSRGGSGGVKNIQYF.